These T cell receptor beta chains were read from a single sample in a study of blood T cell repertoires in COVID-19. The protocol was immunoSEQ multiplex PCR, while the TCRdb copy is restricted to in-frame clones and leaves out a portion. In the table there are 300,000 or so clones, around 87% of which are singletons. Sequenced: peripheral blood. The receptors stem from a man in his fifties or sixties with active or convalescent COVID-19. Both conserved end residues are part of each CDR3. Each record gives: D gene, V gene, clone size, J gene, CDR3 protein, CDR3 DNA. The D gene is left open where the match is weak. Only part of the rows carry a size: once, few, many, or a class if the clone is expanded.

>-|TRBV7-2|-|TRBJ1-2
CASSLGSGQPVPYGYTF
TGTGCCAGCAGCTTAGGTAGCGGGCAGCCAGTTCCTTATGGCTACACCTTC
>-|TRBV3-1/TRBV3-2|-|TRBJ1-1
CASSQSHFYNTEAFF
TGTGCCAGCAGCCAATCTCACTTCTATAACACTGAAGCTTTCTTT
>TRBD2|TRBV20-1|-|TRBJ2-7
CSASRLAGSYEQYF
TGCAGTGCTAGTCGGCTAGCGGGGTCCTACGAGCAGTACTTC
>-|TRBV18|-|TRBJ1-3
CASSPEGNTIYF
TGTGCCAGCTCACCAGAGGGAAACACCATATATTTT
>TRBD1|TRBV7-2|once|TRBJ2-7
CASSLWDRGMYEQYF
TGTGCCAGCAGCTTATGGGACAGGGGGATGTACGAGCAGTACTTC
>TRBD1|TRBV5-1|-|TRBJ2-5
CASSPETGIQETQYF
TGCGCCAGCAGCCCTGAGACAGGGATCCAAGAGACCCAGTACTTC
>-|TRBV6-5|-|TRBJ1-2
CASSHRRGGLRGYTF
TGTGCCAGCAGTCACCGAAGGGGGGGCCTAAGAGGCTACACCTTC
>-|TRBV18|-|TRBJ2-3
CASSPGAAYLGTDTQYF
TGTGCCAGCTCACCAGGGGCCGCATATCTTGGGACAGATACGCAGTATTTT
>TRBD2|TRBV7-6|-|TRBJ2-3
CASSLHSGPPRGDTQYF
TGTGCCAGCAGCTTACATAGCGGGCCCCCAAGGGGAGATACGCAGTATTTT
>-|TRBV29-1|-|TRBJ1-2
CSVSGTLELDGYTF
TGCAGCGTTTCCGGGACACTCGAACTCGATGGCTACACCTTC
>-|TRBV2|-|TRBJ1-3
CASSENQGMGGNTIYF
TGTGCCAGCAGTGAAAATCAGGGTATGGGCGGAAACACCATATATTTT
>-|TRBV5-1|-|TRBJ2-2
CASSAQGPGELFF
TGCGCCAGCAGCGCCCAGGGGCCCGGGGAGCTGTTTTTT
>-|TRBV7-3|-|TRBJ2-7
CASSSTSDRTYEQYF
TGTGCCAGCAGCTCAACCTCGGACAGAACCTACGAGCAGTACTTC
>TRBD1|TRBV19|-|TRBJ1-2
CASSPIGTGTDNYGYTF
TGTGCCAGTAGTCCTATAGGGACCGGGACAGATAACTATGGCTACACCTTC